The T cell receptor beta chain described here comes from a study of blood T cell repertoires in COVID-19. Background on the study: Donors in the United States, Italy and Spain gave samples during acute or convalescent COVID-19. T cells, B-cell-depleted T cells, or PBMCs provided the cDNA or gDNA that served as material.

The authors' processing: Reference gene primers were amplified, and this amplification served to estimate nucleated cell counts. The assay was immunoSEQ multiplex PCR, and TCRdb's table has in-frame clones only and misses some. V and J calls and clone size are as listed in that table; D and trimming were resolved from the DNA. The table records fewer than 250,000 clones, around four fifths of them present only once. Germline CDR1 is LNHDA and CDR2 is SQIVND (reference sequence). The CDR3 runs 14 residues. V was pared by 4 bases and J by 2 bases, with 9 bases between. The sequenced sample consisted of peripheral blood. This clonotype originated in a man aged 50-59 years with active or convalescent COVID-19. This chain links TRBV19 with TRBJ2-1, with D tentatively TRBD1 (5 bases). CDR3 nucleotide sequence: TGTGCCAGTAGTACGTCGACAGCCTACAATGAGCAGTTCTTC. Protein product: CASSTSTAYNEQFF.